One and the same sample provided the 5 T cell receptor beta chains below, sequenced in a study of CD8+CD57+ T cells in acquired aplastic anemia. For CDR3 and TCR beta VDJ profiling, genomic DNA was the template used. TCRdb analysed the reads with MiXCR anew, one entry per CDR3 protein. Among around 180,000 distinct CDR3 sequences, around three fifths were seen once, and the ten largest hold 40% to 55%. Sequenced: sorted CD4+, CD8+, or CD8+CD57+ T cells (not recorded which) from PBMCs. These receptor sequences come from a human donor with severe aplastic anemia or a healthy control (not recorded which).

This clonotype was counted between two and nine times. J is TRBJ2-7 and V is TRBV29-1; 7 bases are shared with TRBD1. Germline CDR1 and CDR2: SQVTM and ANQGSEA. The CDR3 length is 13 residues. V gave up 7 bases and J gave up 1 base; unmatched junction bases: 7. CDR3 coding DNA: TGCAGCGCCTGGGACAGACTTTCCTACGAGCAGTACTTC. Protein product: CSAWDRLSYEQYF.

J is TRBJ2-5 and V is TRBV7-9; 7 bases align to TRBD2. The CDR3 has 14 residues. Germline CDR1 and CDR2: SEHNR and FQNEAQ (reference sequence). Unmatched junction bases numbered 8, after V lost 7 bases and J lost 3 bases. The CDR3 reads CASTPGGGEETQYF. The CDR3 coding sequence is TGTGCCAGCACCCCAGGCGGGGGTGAAGAGACCCAGTACTTC. Complete variable domain (other parts from reference TRBV7-9 and TRBJ2-5): DTGVSQNPRHKITKRGQNVTFRCDPISEHNRLYWYRQTLGQGPEFLTYFQNEAQLEKSRLLSDRFSAERPKGSFSTLEIQRTEQGDSAMYLCASTPGGGEETQYFGPGTRLLVL.

The chain recombines TRBV20-1 with TRBJ1-5, with D hard to call. The CDR3 spans 14 residues. The germline V gene has CDR1 DFQATT and CDR2 SNEGSKA (reference sequence). V lost 0 bases to trimming and J lost 4 bases, with 10 bases between them. The chain's CDR3 is CSAREVRENQPQHF. The CDR3 DNA reads TGCAGTGCTAGAGAAGTGAGAGAGAATCAGCCCCAGCATTTT.

The gene calls are TRBV2 and TRBJ1-6; D gene uncertain. V lost 6 bases and J lost 0, with 12 bases in between. This CDR3 has 16 amino acids. CDR1 is SNHLY, CDR2 FYNNEI, per germline. The DNA for the CDR3 is TGTGCCAGCAGAGCCCCGGGCAGCTCCTATAATTCACCCCTCCACTTT. Translated: CASRAPGSSYNSPLHF.

This chain connects TRBV24-1 to TRBJ2-1; D ambiguous. The germline V gene has CDR1 KGHDR and CDR2 SFDVKD. V lost 9 bases, J lost 0 bases, and 5 bases lay in between. The length of the CDR3 is 12 residues. CDR3 DNA sequence: TGTGCCACCGGTAGCTCCTACAATGAGCAGTTCTTC. Translating it yields CATGSSYNEQFF.